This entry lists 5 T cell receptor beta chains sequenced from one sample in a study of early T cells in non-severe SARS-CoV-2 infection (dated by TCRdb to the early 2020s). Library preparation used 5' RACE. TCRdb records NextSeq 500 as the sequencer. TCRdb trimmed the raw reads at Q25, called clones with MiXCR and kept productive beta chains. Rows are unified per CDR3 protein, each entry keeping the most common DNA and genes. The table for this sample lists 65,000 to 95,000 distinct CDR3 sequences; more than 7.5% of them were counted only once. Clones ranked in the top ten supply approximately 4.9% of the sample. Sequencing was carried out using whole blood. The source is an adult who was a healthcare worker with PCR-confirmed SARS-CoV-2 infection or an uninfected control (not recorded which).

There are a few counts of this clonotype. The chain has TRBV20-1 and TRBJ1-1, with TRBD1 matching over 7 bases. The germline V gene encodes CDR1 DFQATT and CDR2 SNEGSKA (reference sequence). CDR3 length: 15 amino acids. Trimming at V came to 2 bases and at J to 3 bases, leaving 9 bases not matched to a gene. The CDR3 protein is CSARSLGQGDTEAFF. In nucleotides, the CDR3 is TGCAGTGCTAGATCGTTGGGCCAGGGGGACACTGAAGCTTTCTTT.

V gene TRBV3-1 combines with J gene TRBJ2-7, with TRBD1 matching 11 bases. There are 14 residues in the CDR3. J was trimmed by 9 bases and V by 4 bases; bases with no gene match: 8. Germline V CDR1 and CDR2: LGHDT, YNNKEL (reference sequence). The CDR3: CASSPGTGGRGQYF. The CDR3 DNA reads TGTGCCAGCAGCCCCGGGACAGGGGGTCGAGGGCAGTACTTC.

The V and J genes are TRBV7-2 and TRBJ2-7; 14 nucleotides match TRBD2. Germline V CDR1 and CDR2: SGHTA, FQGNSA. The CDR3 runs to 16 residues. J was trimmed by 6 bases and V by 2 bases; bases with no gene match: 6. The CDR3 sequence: CASSLTGTSGSSEQYF. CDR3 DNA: TGTGCCAGCAGCTTAACCGGGACTAGCGGGAGTTCCGAGCAGTACTTC.

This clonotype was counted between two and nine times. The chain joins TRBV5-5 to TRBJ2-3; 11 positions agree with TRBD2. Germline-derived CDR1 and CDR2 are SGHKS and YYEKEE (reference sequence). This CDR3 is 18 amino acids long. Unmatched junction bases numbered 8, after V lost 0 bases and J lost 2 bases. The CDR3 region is CASSLGLAGIFSTDTQYF. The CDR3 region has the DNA TGTGCCAGCAGCTTGGGACTAGCGGGGATCTTTTCCACAGATACGCAGTATTTT.

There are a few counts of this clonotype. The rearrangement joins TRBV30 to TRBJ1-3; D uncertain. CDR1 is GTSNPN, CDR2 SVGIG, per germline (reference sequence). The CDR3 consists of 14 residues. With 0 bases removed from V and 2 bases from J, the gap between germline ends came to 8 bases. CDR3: CAWSVWGTGNTIYF. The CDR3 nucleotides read TGTGCCTGGAGTGTTTGGGGAACTGGAAACACCATATATTTT.